The T cell receptor beta chain described here comes from a study of PD-1 blockade in classical Hodgkin lymphoma. Stated time point: cycle 4 day 1 (C4D1), after six to seven weeks of nivolumab. Every patient had relapsed following autologous stem cell transplantation, and cohorts differed in brentuximab vedotin exposure. Complete response, partial response or progressive disease constituted the best responses recorded. Study-wide results and limits: CD4+ TCR diversity climbed significantly by C4D1, unlike CD8+ TCR diversity. After ASCT, patients who started nivolumab under 1 year later were excluded.

As regards this clone: Antigen specificity is unknown.

Germline CDR1 is WSHSY and CDR2 is SAAADI. V was pared by 6 bases and J by 2 bases, with 8 bases of the junction left unmatched. This CDR3 region has 15 residues. Produced via immunoSEQ multiplex PCR; TCRdb's table is partial and in-frame only. The sample has roughly 100,000 clones, under 95% seen once. The TCR originated in a human donor with classical Hodgkin lymphoma. This chain uses TRBV10-2 with TRBJ2-3, with 7 bases identical to TRBD2. The sequences come from peripheral blood mononuclear cells (PBMCs), collected before the fourth cycle of nivolumab. CDR3 loop: CASRFGLADTDTQYF. The CDR3 DNA sequence: TGCGCCAGCAGGTTCGGGCTAGCGGACACAGATACGCAGTATTTT.